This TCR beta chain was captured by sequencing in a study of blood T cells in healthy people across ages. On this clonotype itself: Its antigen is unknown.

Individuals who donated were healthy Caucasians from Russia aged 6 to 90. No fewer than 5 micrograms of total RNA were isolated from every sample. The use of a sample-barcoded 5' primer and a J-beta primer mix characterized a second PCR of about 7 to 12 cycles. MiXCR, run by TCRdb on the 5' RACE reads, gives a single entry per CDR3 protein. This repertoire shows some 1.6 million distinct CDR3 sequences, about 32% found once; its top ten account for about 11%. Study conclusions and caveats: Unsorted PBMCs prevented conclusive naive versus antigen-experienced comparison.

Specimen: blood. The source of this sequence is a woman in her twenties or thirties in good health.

CDR3 sequence: CSARDLAGGRIDNEQFF. In nucleotides, the CDR3 is TGCAGTGCTAGAGATCTGGCAGGGGGCCGGATAGACAATGAGCAGTTCTTC. This chain connects TRBV20-1 to TRBJ2-1, with TRBD1 matching over 8 bases. Losses at the gene ends were 0 bases for V and 5 bases for J; bases not matched to a gene: 12. Germline V gene lookup returns CDR1 DFQATT and CDR2 SNEGSKA (reference sequence). This CDR3 is built from 17 residues.